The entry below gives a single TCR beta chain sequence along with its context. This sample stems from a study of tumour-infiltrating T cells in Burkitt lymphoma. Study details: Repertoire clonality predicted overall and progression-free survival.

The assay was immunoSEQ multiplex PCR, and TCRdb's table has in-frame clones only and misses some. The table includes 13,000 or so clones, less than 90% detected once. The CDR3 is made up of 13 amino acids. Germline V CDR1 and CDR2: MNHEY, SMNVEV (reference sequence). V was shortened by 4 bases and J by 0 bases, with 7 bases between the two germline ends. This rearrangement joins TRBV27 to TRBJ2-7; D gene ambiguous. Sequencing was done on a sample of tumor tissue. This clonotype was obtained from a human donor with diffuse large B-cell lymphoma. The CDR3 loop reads CASSWAVSYEQYF. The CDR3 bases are TGTGCCAGCAGTTGGGCAGTCTCCTACGAGCAGTACTTC.